Following are 27 T cell receptor beta chains from one sample sequenced in a study of blood T cell repertoires in COVID-19. Repertoires were generated with immunoSEQ multiplex PCR, while TCRdb's copy carries only in-frame clones and drops some. The sample has around 83,000 clones; roughly 88% are singletons. Sequences were obtained from peripheral blood. The receptors shown here come from a man in his fifties or sixties with active or convalescent COVID-19.

This rearrangement joins TRBV28 to TRBJ1-4, with a tentative D call TRBD1 (6 bases). The germline gives CDR1 MDHEN, CDR2 SYDVKM. V was clipped by 6 bases and J by 4 bases, with 9 bases between them. This CDR3 is built from 13 residues. The CDR3: CASRRTDNEKLFF. In DNA form, the CDR3 reads TGTGCCAGCAGACGGACAGATAATGAAAAACTGTTTTTT.

V usage is TRBV28 and J usage is TRBJ2-7, with a possible D match to TRBD2 (6 bases). The CDR3 loop spans 15 amino acids. Germline V gene sequence: CDR1 MDHEN, CDR2 SYDVKM. The V and J ends lost 2 bases and 1 base respectively, with 12 bases between them. The CDR3 coding sequence is TGTGCCAGCAGTTTACGCTCCGGGAGTTCCTACGAGCAGTACTTC. It translates to CASSLRSGSSYEQYF.

The gene calls are TRBV18 and TRBJ2-7; D may be TRBD1 (6 bases). The CDR3 sequence is 15 residues long. The germline V gene encodes CDR1 KGHSH and CDR2 LQKENI. Trimming removed 2 bases from V and 3 bases from J, with 14 bases in between. CDR3 in amino acids: CASSPRLQGDYEQYF. The DNA for the CDR3 is TGTGCCAGCTCACCAAGACTACAGGGCGACTACGAGCAGTACTTC.

This chain uses TRBV19 with TRBJ2-3; 7 positions agree with TRBD1. Germline values: CDR1 LNHDA, CDR2 SQIVND (reference sequence). With V trimmed by 6 bases and J by 3 bases, 9 bases remained unmatched. CDR3 length equals 15 residues. CDR3 amino acids: CASSHEDRTTDTQYF. The CDR3 DNA reads as TGTGCCAGTAGCCACGAGGACAGGACAACAGATACGCAGTATTTT.

V gene TRBV5-4 combines with J gene TRBJ2-7, with 9 bases matching TRBD1. CDR3 length equals 14 residues. V dropped 4 bases and J dropped 3; count of bases not matched to a gene: 5. The germline V gene has CDR1 SGHNT and CDR2 YYREEE (reference sequence). The CDR3 bases are TGTGCCAGCAGCAAGGGACAGGGAAACTACGAGCAGTACTTC. Residues: CASSKGQGNYEQYF.

The chain combines TRBV5-5 with TRBJ1-2; 7 positions match TRBD1. This CDR3 has 16 residues. Losses at the gene ends were 4 bases for V and 3 bases for J; bases not matched to a gene: 12. Germline CDR1 is SGHKS and CDR2 is YYEKEE (reference sequence). The CDR3 reads CASSTRTGSVDYGYTF. The CDR3 DNA reads as TGTGCCAGCAGCACTCGGACAGGCAGCGTTGACTATGGCTACACCTTC.

The V call is TRBV11-2, the J call TRBJ2-3; perhaps TRBD1 as D (7 bases). Germline lookup yields CDR1 SGHAT and CDR2 FQNNGV. Trimming took off 0 bases at V and 5 bases at J, with 18 bases between the two ends. This CDR3 is built from 17 residues. CDR3 in amino acids: CASSLDRSRGAGDTQYF. The CDR3, as DNA: TGTGCCAGCAGCTTAGATCGGTCCAGGGGGGCGGGAGATACGCAGTATTTT.

This sequence joins TRBV6-6 and TRBJ2-7, with 11 bases lining up with TRBD1. The germline V gene has CDR1 MNHNY and CDR2 SVGAGI (reference sequence). With V trimmed by 0 bases and J by 6 bases, 7 bases remained unmatched. The CDR3 spans 16 residues. The CDR3 nucleotides read TGTGCCAGCAGTTACTCAGGAGGACAGGGGGCTGGCGAGCAGTACTTC. Translated: CASSYSGGQGAGEQYF.

This clone was detected once. The chain couples TRBV6-5 to TRBJ2-7; TRBD2 matches 7 bases. In germline, CDR1 is MNHEY, CDR2 SVGAGI. Trimming cost V 9 bases and J 0 bases; bases outside gene matches: 2. The CDR3 spans 12 residues. CDR3 sequence reads: CASRDYSYEQYF. DNA of the CDR3: TGTGCCAGTAGGGACTACTCCTACGAGCAGTACTTC.

The V call is TRBV30, the J call TRBJ2-7, with 11 bases fitting TRBD2. From germline, CDR1 is GTSNPN and CDR2 SVGIG (reference sequence). The J segment lost 6 bases and the V segment lost 5 bases, leaving 9 bases of the junction unmatched. The CDR3 covers 14 residues. CDR3 in amino acids: CAWSPPGTSGEQYF. CDR3 DNA sequence: TGTGCCTGGTCCCCCCCTGGGACTAGCGGCGAGCAGTACTTC.

The chain joins TRBV7-8 to TRBJ1-1; D remains unclear. V was trimmed by 2 bases and J by 0 bases, leaving 22 bases between them. The CDR3 sequence is 19 residues long. Germline CDR1 is SGHVS and CDR2 is FQNEAQ. The CDR3 DNA reads TGTGCCAGCAGCTTATCCCTCCCCCCGGGTGCCCCTATGAACACTGAAGCTTTCTTT. The encoded protein is CASSLSLPPGAPMNTEAFF.

The chain couples TRBV3-1 (or the pseudogene TRBV3-2) to TRBJ2-5, with D perhaps TRBD2 (5 bases). Deletions cut 1 base from V and 1 base from J, with 7 bases between. In germline, CDR1 is LGHDT, CDR2 YNNKEL (reference sequence). The CDR3 has 14 amino acids. CDR3 sequence reads: CASSQGTSQETQYF. The CDR3 bases are TGTGCCAGCAGCCAAGGTACTAGCCAAGAGACCCAGTACTTC.

The chain couples TRBV28 to TRBJ2-5, with a tentative D call TRBD2 (5 bases). V was cut by 11 bases and J by 5 bases, with 21 bases left in between. Looked up from germline, CDR1 is MDHEN and CDR2 is SYDVKM. The CDR3 has 14 amino acids. The CDR3 DNA sequence: TGTGCCGCGAGGGATAGGAAACCACCGGAGACCCAGTACTTC. It encodes CAARDRKPPETQYF. The entire variable domain, with the rest obtained from reference TRBV28 and TRBJ2-5, is as follows: DVKVTQSSRYLVKRTGEKVFLECVQDMDHENMFWYRQDPGLGLRLIYFSYDVKMKEKGDIPEGYSVSREKKERFSLILESASTNQTSMYLCAARDRKPPETQYFGPGTRLLVL.

This rearrangement joins TRBV18 to TRBJ2-3, with 7 nucleotides matching TRBD2. The J segment lost 3 bases and the V segment lost 3 bases, leaving 15 bases of the junction unmatched. The germline CDR1 and CDR2 sequences are KGHSH and LQKENI. The CDR3 totals 18 residues. CDR3 in DNA: TGTGCCAGCTCACCCGCAGGTCCCGGACTAGAACGGACAGATACGCAGTATTTT. Translation: CASSPAGPGLERTDTQYF.

The rearrangement uses TRBV7-2 and TRBJ1-4, with TRBD1 as a possible D gene (6 bases). The CDR3 runs to 14 residues. V was cut by 6 bases and J by 7 bases, with 15 bases left in between. Germline V gene sequence: CDR1 SGHTA, CDR2 FQGNSA. The CDR3 spells CASRKGGSGEKLFF. CDR3 in DNA: TGTGCCAGCAGGAAAGGGGGATCCGGTGAAAAACTGTTTTTT. The full variable domain, with the rest looked up from reference TRBV7-2 and TRBJ1-4, is GAGVSQSPSNKVTEKGKDVELRCDPISGHTALYWYRQSLGQGLEFLIYFQGNSAPDKSGLPSDRFSAERTGGSVSTLTIQRTQQEDSAVYLCASRKGGSGEKLFFGSGTQLSVL.

This clone was counted between two and nine times. The CDR3 DNA reads TGCGCCACCCGGACTAGCCCCACAGATACGCAGTATTTT. Translated: CATRTSPTDTQYF. The chain recombines TRBV5-1 with TRBJ2-3, with 8 bases identical to TRBD2. The germline V gene has CDR1 SGHRS and CDR2 YFSETQ. V shed 9 bases and J 2 bases; nucleotides not matched to a gene: 5. The CDR3 has 13 amino acids. The full variable domain, with the rest looked up from reference TRBV5-1 and TRBJ2-3, is KAGVTQTPRYLIKTRGQQVTLSCSPISGHRSVSWYQQTPGQGLQFLFEYFSETQRNKGNFPGRFSGRQFSNSRSEMNVSTLELGDSALYLCATRTSPTDTQYFGPGTRLTVL.

The chain couples TRBV18 to TRBJ2-1, with TRBD1 as a possible D gene (5 bases). The CDR3 is made up of 14 amino acids. Germline V gives CDR1 KGHSH, CDR2 LQKENI. The germline V and J ends were trimmed by 8 bases and 3 bases, with 14 bases remaining between them. CDR3 in amino acids: CASTWTPSYNEQFF. CDR3 coding DNA: TGTGCCAGCACGTGGACACCGAGCTACAATGAGCAGTTCTTC. Together with reference TRBV18 and TRBJ2-1, the CDR3 gives the full variable domain: NAGVMQNPRHLVRRRGQEARLRCSPMKGHSHVYWYRQLPEEGLKFMVYLQKENIIDESGMPKERFSAEFPKEGPSILRIQQVVRGDSAAYFCASTWTPSYNEQFFGPGTRLTVL.

V gene TRBV28 combines with J gene TRBJ2-7; 9 bases align to TRBD1. CDR1 is MDHEN and CDR2 is SYDVKM in the germline V gene. The trim removed 3 bases at V and 5 bases at J, leaving 8 bases unmatched. The CDR3 runs 15 residues. CDR3 nucleotide sequence: TGTGCCAGCAGTTTTGTACAGGGGGCGACCGACGAGCAGTACTTC. Its protein is CASSFVQGATDEQYF.

V gene TRBV7-2 combines with J gene TRBJ1-2; D may be TRBD1 (5 bases). Germline V gives CDR1 SGHTA, CDR2 FQGNSA. V dropped 2 bases and J dropped 3 bases, with 13 bases sitting between them. CDR3 length: 15 amino acids. CDR3 DNA sequence: TGTGCCAGCAGCTTAAGCGCCAGGGCTTACTATGGCTACACCTTC. Residues: CASSLSARAYYGYTF.

This clone was seen once. The chain joins TRBV10-3 to TRBJ2-2, with 9 positions matching TRBD2. This CDR3 has 17 residues. Germline V gene data show CDR1 as ENHRY and CDR2 as SYGVKD. Germline trimming cut 6 bases from V and 0 bases from J; bases unmatched to any gene: 8. CDR3 loop: CAISFGAGGANTGELFF. CDR3 coding DNA: TGTGCCATCAGCTTCGGAGCGGGGGGAGCGAACACCGGGGAGCTGTTTTTT.

This clone has a single count. The chain links TRBV5-1 to TRBJ1-1, with a tentative D call TRBD1 (5 bases). From germline, CDR1 is SGHRS and CDR2 YFSETQ. Trimming left V 4 bases short and J 5 bases short, with 15 bases between. CDR3 length: 14 amino acids. Here the CDR3 reads CASSIQDPVTEAFF. Written as DNA, the CDR3 is TGCGCCAGCAGCATACAGGATCCGGTGACTGAAGCTTTCTTT.

This chain links TRBV18 with TRBJ1-1, with 10 nucleotides matching TRBD1. The ends lost 6 bases at V and 4 bases at J; junction bases unmatched: 5. The germline gives CDR1 KGHSH, CDR2 LQKENI. The CDR3 consists of 14 residues. This CDR3 reads CASSPGQGITEAFF. In nucleotides, the CDR3 is TGTGCCAGCTCGCCGGGACAGGGGATCACTGAAGCTTTCTTT.

This chain connects TRBV2 to TRBJ2-7, with 11 bases fitting TRBD2. V lost 6 bases, J lost 5 bases, and 12 bases stayed unmatched. Germline values: CDR1 SNHLY, CDR2 FYNNEI. The CDR3 contains 16 residues. The CDR3 sequence is CASRLNIAGGDDEQYF. CDR3 DNA sequence: TGTGCCAGCAGACTAAATATAGCGGGAGGGGACGACGAGCAGTACTTC.

This sequence joins TRBV28 and TRBJ2-7, with 7 bases identical to TRBD1. The CDR3 sequence is 13 residues long. Trimming at V came to 6 bases and at J to 7 bases, leaving 9 bases not matched to a gene. CDR1 is MDHEN, CDR2 SYDVKM, per germline. The CDR3 nucleotides read TGTGCCAGCAGGTCAACAGGGGCCGGGGAGCAGTACTTC. Its protein product is CASRSTGAGEQYF.

The chain links TRBV6-2 or TRBV6-3 to TRBJ2-7; TRBD2 matches 13 bases. The CDR3 runs to 15 residues. Trimming at V came to 4 bases and at J to 6 bases, leaving 6 bases not matched to a gene. Germline V CDR1 and CDR2: MNHEY, SVGEGT. The CDR3 nucleotides are TGTGCCAGCAGTTCCCCCGGACTAGCGGGAGTCGAGCAGTACTTC. It codes for CASSSPGLAGVEQYF.

This rearrangement joins TRBV28 to TRBJ1-5, with unresolved D. Trimming stripped 5 bases from V and 7 bases from J, with 9 bases between. Germline V CDR1 and CDR2: MDHEN, SYDVKM. The CDR3 sequence is 12 residues long. CDR3 sequence: CASSLLLQPQHF. Here the CDR3 DNA reads TGTGCCAGCAGTCTACTTTTGCAGCCCCAGCATTTT.

The chain uses TRBV19 and TRBJ1-5; D unresolved. Trimming shortened V by 9 bases and J by 2 bases, and 11 bases separated the two germline ends. This CDR3 contains 13 residues. Germline assignment: CDR1 LNHDA and CDR2 SQIVND (reference sequence). CDR3 sequence: CARARTGNQPQHF. The DNA of the CDR3 is TGTGCCAGGGCGCGAACAGGCAATCAGCCCCAGCATTTT. The full variable domain, in which reference TRBV19 and TRBJ1-5 provide the parts outside the CDR3, is DGGITQSPKYLFRKEGQNVTLSCEQNLNHDAMYWYRQDPGQGLRLIYYSQIVNDFQKGDIAEGYSVSREKKESFPLTVTSAQKNPTAFYLCARARTGNQPQHFGDGTRLSIL.